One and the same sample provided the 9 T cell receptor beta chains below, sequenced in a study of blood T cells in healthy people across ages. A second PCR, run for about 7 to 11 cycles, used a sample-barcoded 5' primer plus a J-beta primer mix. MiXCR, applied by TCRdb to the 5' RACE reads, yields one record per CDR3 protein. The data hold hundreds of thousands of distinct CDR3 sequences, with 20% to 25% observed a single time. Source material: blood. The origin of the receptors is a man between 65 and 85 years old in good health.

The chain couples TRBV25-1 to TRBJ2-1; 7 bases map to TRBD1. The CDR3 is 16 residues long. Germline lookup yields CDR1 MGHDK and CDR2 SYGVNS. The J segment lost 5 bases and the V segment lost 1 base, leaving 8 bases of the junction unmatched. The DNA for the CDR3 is TGTGCCAGCAGTGAATCAACAGGGGTTCTGGACAATGAGCAGTTCTTC. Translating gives CASSESTGVLDNEQFF. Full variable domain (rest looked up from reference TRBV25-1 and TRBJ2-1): EADIYQTPRYLVIGTGKKITLECSQTMGHDKMYWYQQDPGMELHLIHYSYGVNSTEKGDLSSESTVSRIRTEHFPLTLESARPSHTSQYLCASSESTGVLDNEQFFGPGTRLTVL.

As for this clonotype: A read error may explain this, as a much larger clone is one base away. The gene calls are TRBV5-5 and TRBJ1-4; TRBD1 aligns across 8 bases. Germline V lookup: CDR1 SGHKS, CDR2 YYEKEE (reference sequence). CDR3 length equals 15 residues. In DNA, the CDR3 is TGTGCCAGCAGCATGACAGGGGCGCGGAGTGAAGAACTGTTTTTT. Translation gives CASSMTGARSEELFF. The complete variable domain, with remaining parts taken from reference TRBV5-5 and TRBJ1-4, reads DAGVTQSPTHLIKTRGQQVTLRCSPISGHKSVSWYQQVLGQGPQFIFQYYEKEERGRGNFPDRFSARQFPNYSSELNVNALLLGDSALYLCASSMTGARSEELFFGSGTQLSVL.

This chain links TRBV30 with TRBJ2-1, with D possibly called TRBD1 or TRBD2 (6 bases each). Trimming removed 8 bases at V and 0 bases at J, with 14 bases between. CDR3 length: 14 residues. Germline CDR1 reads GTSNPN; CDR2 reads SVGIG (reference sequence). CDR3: CARGDWSSYNEQFF. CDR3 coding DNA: TGTGCCAGGGGGGACTGGAGCTCCTACAATGAGCAGTTCTTC.

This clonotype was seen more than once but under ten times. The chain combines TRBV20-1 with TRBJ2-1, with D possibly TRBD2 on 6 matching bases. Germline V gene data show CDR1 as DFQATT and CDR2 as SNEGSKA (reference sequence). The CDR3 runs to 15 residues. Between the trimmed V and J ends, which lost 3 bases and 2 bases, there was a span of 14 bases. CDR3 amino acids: CSASIGLLTYNEQFF. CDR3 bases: TGCAGTGCTAGTATTGGACTACTTACCTACAATGAGCAGTTCTTC.

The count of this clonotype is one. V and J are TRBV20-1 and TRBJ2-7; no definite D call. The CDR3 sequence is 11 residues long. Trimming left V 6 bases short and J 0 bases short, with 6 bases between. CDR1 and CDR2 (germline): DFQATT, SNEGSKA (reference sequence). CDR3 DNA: TGCAGTGCAGCATACTCCTACGAGCAGTACTTC. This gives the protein CSAAYSYEQYF.

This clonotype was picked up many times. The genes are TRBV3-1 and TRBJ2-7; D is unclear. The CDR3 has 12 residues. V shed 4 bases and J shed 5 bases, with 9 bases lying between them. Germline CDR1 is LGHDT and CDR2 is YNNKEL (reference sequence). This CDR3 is CASSRVPHEQYF. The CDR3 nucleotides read TGTGCCAGCAGCCGCGTCCCACACGAGCAGTACTTC.

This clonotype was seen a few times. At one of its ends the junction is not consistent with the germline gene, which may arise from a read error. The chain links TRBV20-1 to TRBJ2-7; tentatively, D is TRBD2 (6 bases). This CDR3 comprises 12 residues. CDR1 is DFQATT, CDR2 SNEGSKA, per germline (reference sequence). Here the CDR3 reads CSTSAKGLRVDF. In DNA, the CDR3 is TGCAGTACTAGTGCCAAGGGACTTCGAGTCGACTTC.

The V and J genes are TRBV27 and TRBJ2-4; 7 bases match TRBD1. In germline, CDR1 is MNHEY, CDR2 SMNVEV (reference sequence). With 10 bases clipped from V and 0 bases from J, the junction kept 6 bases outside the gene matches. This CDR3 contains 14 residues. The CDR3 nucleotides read TGTGCCACACGGACAGGCCTAGCCAAAAACATTCAGTACTTC. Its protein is CATRTGLAKNIQYF.

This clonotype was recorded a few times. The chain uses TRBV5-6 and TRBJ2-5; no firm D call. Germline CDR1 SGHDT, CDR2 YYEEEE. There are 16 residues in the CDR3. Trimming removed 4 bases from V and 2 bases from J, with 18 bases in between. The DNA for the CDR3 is TGTGCCAGCAGCGGGAAGGACGGAGCGAGGCAAGAGACCCAGTACTTC. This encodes CASSGKDGARQETQYF.